The clone carrying this T cell receptor beta chain occurred a few times. Its specificity is not known. Trimming left V 3 bases short and J 6 bases short, with 11 bases between. The CDR3 is made up of 13 amino acids. The time point denotes: sample taken at primary tumor resection. The source of the sample is a study of spatial heterogeneity in lung cancer. Findings and caveats of the study: Tumoral mutation counts were tracked by counts of expanded intratumoral alpha and beta TCRs.

TCRdb re-called the 5' RACE reads with MiXCR, one entry per CDR3 protein. The profile covers 6,800 or so distinct CDR3 sequences, with roughly 7% appearing a single time and less than 10% taken by the ten largest. This chain joins TRBV12-3 or TRBV12-4 and TRBJ1-1; TRBD1 might be the D (6 bases). The sequencing here drew on lung tumor tissue, taken at surgery. The origin of this receptor is a male donor with early-stage non-small cell lung cancer. The CDR3 sequence: CASSFQGRAEAFF. CDR3 sequence (DNA): TGTGCCAGCAGTTTCCAGGGGCGGGCTGAAGCTTTCTTT.